This T cell receptor beta chain was found in a study of response to subunit inactivated influenza vaccine. TCRdb itself ran the RT-PCR reads through MiXCR, one entry per CDR3 protein. The data show roughly 150,000 distinct CDR3 sequences, with around 9.9% seen just once and about an eighth held by the top ten. CDR3 length: 13 amino acids. Germline V gene data show CDR1 as MNHEY and CDR2 as SVGAGI. The trim removed 2 bases at V and 5 bases at J, leaving 0 bases unmatched. Overall study results and limits: Only a handful of new T cells, the authors suggested, are recruited with each seasonal influenza vaccination.

Of note for this clonotype: Its antigen is undetermined.

This chain links TRBV6-5 with TRBJ2-1; TRBD2 aligns across 7 bases. Material: non-naive T cells sorted from PBMCs, obtained about 6 weeks after vaccination. This TCR came from a man aged 45-65 years who received an inactivated influenza vaccine. CDR3 in amino acids: CASSYTSDNEQFF. The CDR3 DNA follows: TGTGCCAGCAGTTACACTAGCGACAATGAGCAGTTCTTC.